These 32 T cell receptor beta chains share one sample of origin, sequenced in a study of T cells in Graves' hyperthyroidism and ophthalmopathy. Researchers took RNA transcripts and amplified the TCR beta CDR3 regions from them. HTBI primers drove first-round RT-PCR of the TCR CDR3. TCRdb re-derived calls from the multiplex PCR reads in MiXCR, one entry per CDR3 protein. The sample records a few hundred thousand distinct CDR3 sequences, 14% being singletons. What was sequenced was blood. Receptors originate from a young woman with Graves' hyperthyroidism that later progressed to Graves' ophthalmopathy.

The chain combines TRBV12-3 or TRBV12-4 with TRBJ1-6; no clear D. V lost 8 bases to trimming and J lost 1 base, with 15 bases between them. CDR3 length equals 16 residues. The CDR3: CASRAKAISYNSPLHF. As DNA, the CDR3 is TGTGCCAGCCGGGCGAAGGCTATTTCCTATAATTCACCCCTCCACTTT.

This sequence joins TRBV28 and TRBJ1-5; no definite D call. V was shortened by 6 bases and J by 9 bases, with 24 bases between the two germline ends. This CDR3 is 16 amino acids long. Germline CDR1 is MDHEN and CDR2 is SYDVKM. CDR3 residues: CASRLAPGLKDRPQHF. CDR3 in DNA: TGTGCCAGCAGGTTAGCCCCCGGCCTCAAGGATCGGCCCCAGCATTTT.

The V gene is TRBV20-1, the J gene TRBJ1-2, with unresolved D. V lost 0 bases and J lost 3, with 32 bases in between. The CDR3 length is 21 residues. From germline, CDR1 is DFQATT and CDR2 SNEGSKA (reference sequence). The DNA of the CDR3 is TGCAGTGCTAGAGATAGGCAATATTTGCCGCCCGATAGGGCCGAGGACTATGGCTACACCTTC. It codes for CSARDRQYLPPDRAEDYGYTF.

This clonotype was observed at least ten times. This CDR3 reads CASSSGDPFQIQETQYF. The CDR3 bases are TGTGCCAGCAGTTCGGGGGATCCCTTTCAAATCCAAGAGACCCAGTACTTC. V usage is TRBV7-9 and J usage is TRBJ2-5, with D possibly TRBD2 on 6 matching bases. The CDR3 covers 17 residues. The germline CDR1 and CDR2 sequences are SEHNR and FQNEAQ (reference sequence). V was shortened by 6 bases and J by 1 base, with 21 bases between the two germline ends.

The chain employs TRBV6-1 and TRBJ1-2; tentatively, D is TRBD1 (6 bases). The V gene's germline CDR1 is MNHNS and CDR2 SASEGT. V gave up 4 bases and J gave up 2 bases, with 14 bases separating them. CDR3 length: 15 amino acids. CDR3 in amino acids: CASSVGQRPNYGYTF. CDR3 coding DNA: TGTGCCAGCAGTGTAGGACAGCGGCCCAACTATGGCTACACCTTC.

For this clonotype: A read error may be the cause here, since a much bigger clone is one base away. This sequence joins TRBV7-9 and TRBJ2-1; 8 bases agree with TRBD1. Trimming removed 5 bases from V and 6 bases from J; junction bases left unmatched: 12. CDR3 length: 16 amino acids. Germline CDR1 SEHNR, CDR2 FQNEAQ (reference sequence). CDR3 in DNA: TGTGCCAGCAGCGCATGGGACAGGACTCAGCCCAATGAGCAGTTCTTC. Encoded protein: CASSAWDRTQPNEQFF.

This chain uses TRBV19 with TRBJ1-5; 7 bases are shared with TRBD1. CDR3 length: 15 residues. Looked up from germline, CDR1 is LNHDA and CDR2 is SQIVND (reference sequence). Losses at the gene ends were 5 bases for V and 0 bases for J; bases not matched to a gene: 4. CDR3 sequence reads: CASSWDSPSNQPQHF. The CDR3 DNA sequence: TGTGCCAGTAGTTGGGACAGTCCTAGCAATCAGCCCCAGCATTTT.

Many counts were recorded for this clonotype. This chain uses TRBV19 with TRBJ1-1, with TRBD1 matching over 10 bases. CDR1 LNHDA and CDR2 SQIVND come from the germline V gene (reference sequence). Trimming removed 0 bases from V and 6 bases from J; junction bases left unmatched: 16. CDR3 size: 19 residues. The CDR3 DNA is TGTGCCAGTAGTATAGACTTTTGGAGGGGGGACAGGGGAACCCCTGAAGCTTTCTTT. As protein: CASSIDFWRGDRGTPEAFF.

This clonotype was seen at least ten times. The genes are TRBV11-2 and TRBJ2-3; 7 bases are shared with TRBD1. CDR1 and CDR2 from the germline V gene are SGHAT and FQNNGV. Losses at the gene ends were 9 bases for V and 3 bases for J; bases not matched to a gene: 9. The CDR3 runs to 14 residues. The CDR3 sequence: CASQTGIITDTQYF. The DNA for the CDR3 is TGTGCCAGTCAGACAGGGATCATAACAGATACGCAGTATTTT.

There are many counts of this clonotype. The chain employs TRBV6-2 or TRBV6-3 and TRBJ2-3; 9 nucleotides agree with TRBD2. The CDR3 sequence is 15 residues long. Germline-derived CDR1 and CDR2 are MNHEY and SVGEGT. J gave up 3 bases and V 4 bases, and 5 bases lay outside the gene matches. The CDR3 nucleotides are TGTGCCAGCAGTTTCCCAGCGGGAGGAACAGATACGCAGTATTTT. Protein product: CASSFPAGGTDTQYF.

The rearrangement uses TRBV4-3 and TRBJ2-1; 8 bases match TRBD2. Per the germline V gene, CDR1 is LGHNA and CDR2 is YSLEER. The length of the CDR3 is 14 residues. Trimming at V came to 4 bases and at J to 9 bases, leaving 8 bases not matched to a gene. The CDR3 DNA reads as TGCGCCAGCAGCCCAGGGCCAGCGGGAGTTGAGCAGTTCTTC. It translates to CASSPGPAGVEQFF.

Comment on this clonotype: This may stem from a read error, because a much larger clone lies one nucleotide away. The chain is built from TRBV30 and TRBJ1-1; D unclear. Germline CDR1 is GTSNPN and CDR2 is SVGIG (reference sequence). CDR3 length equals 15 residues. Trimming took 1 base from V and 3 from J, leaving 15 bases between them. The CDR3 DNA is TGTGCCTGGAGTGGGGCTCGAGGGTTGGACACTGAAGCTTTCTTT. It encodes CAWSGARGLDTEAFF. Complete variable domain (other parts from reference TRBV30 and TRBJ1-1): SQTIHQWPATLVQPVGSPLSLECTVEGTSNPNLYWYRQAAGRGLQLLFYSVGIGQISSEVPQNLSASRPQDRQFILSSKKLLLSDSGFYLCAWSGARGLDTEAFFGQGTRLTVV.

The chain uses TRBV4-1 and TRBJ2-3; D not certain. Germline values: CDR1 MGHRA, CDR2 YSYEKL. This CDR3 has 14 residues. V shed 1 base and J shed 4 bases, with 9 bases lying between them. Here the CDR3 DNA reads TGCGCCAGCAGCCAAGGCCCAGACGCAGATACGCAGTATTTT. Translating it yields CASSQGPDADTQYF.

In this sample, this clonotype turned up many times. This chain uses TRBV29-1 with TRBJ1-2, with D uncertain. Trimming removed 6 bases from V and 4 bases from J, with 27 bases in between. This CDR3 has 17 amino acids. CDR1 is SQVTM, CDR2 ANQGSEA, per germline. CDR3 in DNA: TGCAGCGTGAGCGGGGAGAGGGCGTTGGATCCGGGCTATGGCTACACCTTC. Translation: CSVSGERALDPGYGYTF.

This clonotype was detected ten times or more. The chain employs TRBV30 and TRBJ2-7; D not resolved. V lost 0 bases to trimming and J lost 4 bases, with 7 bases between them. The CDR3 consists of 12 residues. In germline, CDR1 is GTSNPN, CDR2 SVGIG (reference sequence). The CDR3 bases are TGTGCCTGGAGTGTAAGAAGATACGAGCAGTACTTC. It translates to CAWSVRRYEQYF.

This clonotype was detected many times. V gene TRBV3-1 combines with J gene TRBJ2-7; D call uncertain. The CDR3 is made up of 16 amino acids. V was trimmed by 1 base and J by 1 base, leaving 14 bases between them. The germline CDR1 and CDR2 sequences are LGHDT and YNNKEL (reference sequence). CDR3 region: CASSQGWADRSYEQYF. The CDR3 region has the DNA TGTGCCAGCAGCCAAGGATGGGCGGACCGTTCCTACGAGCAGTACTTC.

This clonotype occurred many times. This chain connects TRBV15 to TRBJ2-3; D may match TRBD1 or TRBD2 (5 bases each). The CDR3 loop spans 15 amino acids. Trimming shortened V by 0 bases and J by 1 base, and 8 bases separated the two germline ends. Per the germline V gene, CDR1 is LNHNV and CDR2 is YYDKDF (reference sequence). CDR3 DNA: TGTGCCACCAGCAGAGATAAGGGACGCACAGATACGCAGTATTTT. Translated: CATSRDKGRTDTQYF.

This clonotype was seen more than once but under ten times. The chain joins TRBV30 to TRBJ1-3, with a possible D match to TRBD1 (6 bases). This CDR3 has 16 amino acids. Germline V gene sequence: CDR1 GTSNPN, CDR2 SVGIG (reference sequence). V was trimmed by 2 bases and J by 0 bases, leaving 14 bases between them. DNA for the CDR3: TGTGCCTGGAGTCTACGGAACAGGGTCTCTGGAAACACCATATATTTT. It yields the protein CAWSLRNRVSGNTIYF.

In this sample, this clonotype turned up many times. CDR3 DNA sequence: TGTGCCAGCAGTTTAGGGAGGGCCACAGATACGCAGTATTTT. Amino acids: CASSLGRATDTQYF. The V and J genes are TRBV27 and TRBJ2-3; the match to TRBD2 covers 7 bases. In germline, CDR1 is MNHEY, CDR2 SMNVEV (reference sequence). The CDR3 is 14 residues long. Trimming at V came to 2 bases and at J to 2 bases, leaving 1 base not matched to a gene.

In its sample, this clonotype was seen many times. This chain links TRBV7-9 with TRBJ1-2; unclear D gene. Germline V gene lookup returns CDR1 SEHNR and CDR2 FQNEAQ (reference sequence). The germline V and J ends were trimmed by 7 bases and 2 bases, with 14 bases remaining between them. The CDR3 consists of 14 residues. CDR3 protein: CASTLEAGNYGYTF. For the CDR3, the DNA is TGTGCCAGCACCCTAGAAGCAGGCAACTATGGCTACACCTTC.

This clonotype was recorded many times. The chain is built from TRBV19 and TRBJ2-3; tentatively, D is TRBD2 (6 bases). CDR3 length: 16 residues. V was cut by 6 bases and J by 1 base, with 17 bases left in between. The germline V gene has CDR1 LNHDA and CDR2 SQIVND (reference sequence). The CDR3 protein is CASRRGKGPGTDTQYF. The CDR3 bases are TGTGCCAGTAGACGCGGGAAGGGGCCGGGCACAGATACGCAGTATTTT.

The chain is built from TRBV11-2 and TRBJ2-7; tentatively, D is TRBD1 (6 bases). Germline assignment: CDR1 SGHAT and CDR2 FQNNGV. The CDR3 length is 17 residues. The V end lost 5 bases, the J end lost 9 bases, and 29 bases lay between the germline ends. The CDR3 reads CASSPNRLGHRPLRQYF. The CDR3 DNA follows: TGTGCCAGCAGCCCAAACCGCCTGGGACACCGGCCCTTGCGGCAGTACTTC.

This clonotype was counted many times. The chain uses TRBV19 and TRBJ1-1, with D unresolved. The ends were cut back, 1 base at V and 0 bases at J, with 6 bases in the middle. CDR1 and CDR2 from the germline V gene are LNHDA and SQIVND (reference sequence). CDR3 length: 14 residues. The CDR3 here is CASSIGGMNTEAFF. Here the CDR3 DNA reads TGTGCCAGTAGTATAGGAGGCATGAACACTGAAGCTTTCTTT.

This clonotype has at least ten counts. This chain connects TRBV7-8 to TRBJ2-3; 10 bases align to TRBD2. J gave up 1 base and V 6 bases, and 7 bases lay outside the gene matches. CDR1 and CDR2 (germline): SGHVS, FQNEAQ. The CDR3 runs 16 residues. The CDR3: CASSFRGTSGTDTQYF. The CDR3 coding sequence is TGTGCCAGCAGTTTTCGTGGGACTAGCGGCACAGATACGCAGTATTTT.

The chain recombines TRBV6-5 with TRBJ2-7, with unresolved D. This CDR3 has 17 residues. Germline assignment: CDR1 MNHEY and CDR2 SVGAGI. Deletions cut 0 bases from V and 0 bases from J, with 15 bases between. The CDR3 nucleotides read TGTGCCAGCAGTTACTCGCTCCGGGCCCAACCCTCCTACGAGCAGTACTTC. It encodes CASSYSLRAQPSYEQYF.

The chain carries TRBV3-1 and TRBJ2-7; D not certain. In germline, CDR1 is LGHDT, CDR2 YNNKEL (reference sequence). The CDR3 consists of 15 residues. Trimming took off 5 bases at V and 4 bases at J, with 18 bases between the two ends. CDR3 in amino acids: CASSSGPSFPYEQYF. CDR3 DNA sequence: TGTGCCAGCAGCTCCGGGCCTTCCTTCCCTTACGAGCAGTACTTC.

This clonotype was recorded a few times. The chain recombines TRBV29-1 with TRBJ1-2; D perhaps matches TRBD1 (6 bases). The CDR3 covers 17 residues. The ends were cut back, 4 bases at V and 2 bases at J, with 23 bases in the middle. Germline V gene data show CDR1 as SQVTM and CDR2 as ANQGSEA. The chain's CDR3 is CSVVGLGGRGENYGYTF. CDR3 nucleotides: TGCAGCGTTGTTGGGCTCGGGGGCAGGGGAGAGAACTATGGCTACACCTTC.

This clonotype has at least ten counts. The CDR3 DNA is TGTGCCAGCAGTCTAACGAACCTAGCGGGAGGCATCTACGAGCAGTACTTC. Protein product: CASSLTNLAGGIYEQYF. This rearrangement joins TRBV28 to TRBJ2-7; 11 positions agree with TRBD2. The CDR3 length is 17 residues. The V and J ends lost 5 bases and 3 bases, in that order; junction bases with no gene match: 12. Germline V CDR1 and CDR2: MDHEN, SYDVKM.

This clonotype was found many times. The rearrangement joins TRBV7-2 to TRBJ1-1, with a weak D call TRBD1 (5 bases). The CDR3 runs to 15 residues. V was trimmed by 1 base and J by 3 bases, leaving 12 bases between them. Germline CDR1 SGHTA, CDR2 FQGNSA. CDR3 in amino acids: CASSLVMAGHTEAFF. CDR3 DNA: TGTGCCAGCAGCTTAGTGATGGCGGGGCACACTGAAGCTTTCTTT.

This clonotype occurred a few times. The DNA for the CDR3 is TGTGCCATCAGTGGACAGGCGCAAGAGACCCAGTACTTC. Translation: CAISGQAQETQYF. V and J are TRBV10-3 and TRBJ2-5; a possible D gene is TRBD1 (6 bases). The CDR3 extends over 13 amino acids. V was trimmed by 4 bases and J by 2 bases, leaving 8 bases between them. Germline CDR1 ENHRY, CDR2 SYGVKD.

This clonotype has more than one count but fewer than ten. The chain is built from TRBV6-1 and TRBJ1-4, with D hard to call. CDR1 is MNHNS and CDR2 is SASEGT in the germline V gene. Trimming shortened V by 8 bases and J by 8 bases, and 12 bases separated the two germline ends. The CDR3 extends over 12 amino acids. The CDR3 nucleotides are TGTGCCAGCGGAGGGTTAGGGGAAAAACTGTTTTTT. This gives the protein CASGGLGEKLFF.

This clonotype was counted many times. V and J are TRBV29-1 and TRBJ1-1; the match to TRBD1 covers 7 bases. The CDR3 is 13 amino acids. V lost 3 bases to trimming and J lost 2 bases; unmatched junction nucleotides: 3. The germline V gene encodes CDR1 SQVTM and CDR2 ANQGSEA. The CDR3 protein is CSVDPGGNTEAFF. CDR3 DNA: TGCAGCGTTGATCCAGGGGGTAACACTGAAGCTTTCTTT.